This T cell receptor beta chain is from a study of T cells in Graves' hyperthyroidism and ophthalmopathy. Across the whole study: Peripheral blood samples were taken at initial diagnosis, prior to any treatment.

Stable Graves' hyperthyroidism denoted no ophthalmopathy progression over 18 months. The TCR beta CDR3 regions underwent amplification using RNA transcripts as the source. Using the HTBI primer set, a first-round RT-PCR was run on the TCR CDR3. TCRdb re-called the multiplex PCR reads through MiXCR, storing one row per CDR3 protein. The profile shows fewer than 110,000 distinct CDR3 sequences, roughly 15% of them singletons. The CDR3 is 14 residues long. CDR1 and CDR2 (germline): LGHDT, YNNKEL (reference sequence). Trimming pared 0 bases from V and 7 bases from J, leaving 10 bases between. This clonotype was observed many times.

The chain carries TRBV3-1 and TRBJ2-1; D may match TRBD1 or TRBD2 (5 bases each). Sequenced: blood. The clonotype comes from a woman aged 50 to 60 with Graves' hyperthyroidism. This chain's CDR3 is CASSQDLAGNEQFF. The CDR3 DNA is TGTGCCAGCAGCCAAGATCTAGCAGGGAATGAGCAGTTCTTC.